This T cell receptor beta chain was sequenced during a study of blood T cell repertoires in COVID-19. In its sample, this clone was seen once. CDR3 size: 14 residues. Germline V gene data show CDR1 as SGHDT and CDR2 as YYEEEE. The germline V and J ends were trimmed by 4 bases and 6 bases, with 17 bases remaining between them. Method: immunoSEQ multiplex PCR; TCRdb's copy keeps in-frame clones and lacks some. The sample lists some 240,000 clones, around 85% occurring once. This TCR derives from a middle-aged woman with acute COVID-19. The sample was PBMCs or T cells enriched from blood (not recorded which). J is TRBJ2-7 and V is TRBV5-6; D possibly corresponds to TRBD2 (6 bases). CDR3 loop: CASSPGAGKGEQYF. CDR3 in DNA: TGTGCCAGCAGCCCCGGAGCGGGCAAGGGCGAGCAGTACTTC.